This T cell receptor beta chain was sequenced in a study of cytomegalovirus exposure and HLA in healthy donors (dated by TCRdb to the late 2010s). Some background on the complete study: According to a later analysis, one platform produced both the 120 validation repertoires and the 730 or so repertoires of the first cohort. The study was designed to test whether signatures of past pathogen exposure could be identified by cataloging public T cell receptors. To predict cytomegalovirus infection status, the study combined high-throughput TCR immunosequencing, statistical association of individual TCRs with disease status, and machine learning. Besides the first cohort of approximately 670 subjects, a separate validation cohort made up of over 95 different subjects was used. The paper's findings and limits, for the study overall: The validation cohort had no HLA typing available for a later analysis, so co-occurrence within that cohort was assessed over all 120 or so repertoires. Most TCR sequences were seen in very few donors, while some public TCRs were found in many individuals. In both the original and validation cohorts, the classifier was reported to diagnose cytomegalovirus status with high specificity and sensitivity. The study listed 150 to 200 TCR beta chains as associated with cytomegalovirus. The authors suggested that the approach could potentially be extended to other disease states and immunological phenotypes. In a later analysis, TCRs clustered in the first cohort were found to also tend to co-occur in the roughly 120 validation repertoires, with around 94% of cluster scores above 0. A few of the identified cytomegalovirus-associated TCR beta chains were confirmed in vitro to be specific for cytomegalovirus antigens.

The protocol used for the library was the immunoSEQ multiplex PCR assay. The original pipeline was this. A statistical classification framework was built to diagnose cytomegalovirus status from the catalog of TCR beta chain sequences. The table comes from immuneACCESS by way of TCRdb, which keeps in-frame sequences with V and J called. Part of the clones is missing from these tables; in studies checked, under half for an unresolved V gene and the rest for unknown reasons. That table furnishes V, J and clone size, whereas the DNA furnished D and trimming. The sample includes more than 150,000 clones, with about 80% observed a single time. The top ten hold 2.5% to 3.5% of the sample. Taken from the germline V gene, the CDR1 and CDR2 loops are LGHNA and YSLEER. The V end loses 6 bases and the J end loses 0 bases, and a stretch of 17 bases separates them. The CDR3 contains 17 residues, cysteine and phenylalanine counted. CDR3 DNA is the only sequence kept; it has 51 bases, read in frame from the first base.

The donors belonged to the validation cohort of over a hundred subjects, which was separate from the roughly 700-subject first cohort. About this clone itself: Its antigen is still unknown. No per-base quality is available; no much larger clone lies one base away.

The V and J segments used are TRBV4-3 and TRBJ1-4; the D gene cannot be named for sure. This clonotype originated in a young woman in good health and CMV-seropositive. What was sequenced was PBMCs. The CDR3: CASSPLGGGATNEKLFF. The nucleotide sequence reads TGCGCCAGCAGTCCCCTCGGAGGAGGTGCAACTAATGAAAAACTGTTTTTT.